This T cell receptor beta chain was sequenced during a study of somatic mutations in cytotoxic T cells in rheumatoid arthritis (dated 2017 in TCRdb). Concerning the study at large: A FACSAria II or Sony SH800 was used to flow-sort some V beta antibody-stained T-cell populations at nearly 100% purity, and TCRB sequencing was also done on sorted V beta1+ cells. The median ages of the patient and control groups were essentially identical. For some 68 rheumatoid arthritis patients and 15 to 25 healthy controls, TCRB deep sequencing was carried out. In newly diagnosed rheumatoid arthritis without treatment, the study examined if expanded CD8+ T-cell clones harbor somatic mutations, relying on TCRB deep sequencing to characterize clonality. The paper's findings and limits, for the study overall: An increase of CD8+ clonality with age was seen in patients (Spearman r ~ 0.47) but not in healthy controls. CD8+ T-cell clonality in rheumatoid arthritis patients was not significantly different from that in age-matched healthy controls. The slight underrepresentation of TRBV07 in patients was not corrected for multiple comparisons. The antigen targets of the expanded CD8+ clones were unknown, and absence from virus-specific databases did not rule out viral specificity. Several identical CD8+ TCRB sequences were found in both blood and synovial fluid, and in about an eighth of the 65 patients the largest CD8+ clone exceeded 20% of CD8+ cells.

A word on this clone: What antigen it recognizes has not been identified. No per-base quality is available; no much larger clone lies one base away.

Sequencing of TCRB CDR3 was done on genomic DNA with the immunoSEQ assay. As for the original processing: The analyses included only productive TCRB rearrangements. Defining a clone by its unique TCRB CDR3 sequence, the study calculated clonality as a productive clonality index derived from Shannon entropy. To calculate repertoire overlap between two samples, the template counts of each clone were considered relative to each sample's total templates. V-gene usage from TCRB sequencing and V-gene usage measured by flow cytometry were correlated (Spearman r of 0.6 to 0.7). TCRdb holds this immuneACCESS table with in-frame rearrangements only. Some clones are missing; in checked studies, unresolved V genes explain under half, and the rest has no known cause. D and trimming come from the DNA, and the V and J calls and clone size come from that table. Within this sample are 7,000 to 9,000 clones, with less than 80% of them counted one time only. 35% to 40% of the sample goes to the ten largest clones.

The trim is 0 bases for V and 6 bases for J, with a gap of 6 bases between the germline ends. The CDR3 runs 13 amino acids, cysteine and phenylalanine included. Kept here is only the CDR3 DNA, which spans 39 bases and is read in frame from base 1. As encoded in the germline V gene, CDR1 is MGHRA while CDR2 is YSYEKL. Buffy coats from approximately 22 blood donors served as healthy controls, a group that was 55% female with a median age of approximately 56 years (range roughly 21-70). Positive magnetic bead selection on an AutoMACS was used to isolate CD4+ and CD8+ cells, with flow cytometry used to check purity. Peripheral blood mononuclear cells were obtained using density gradient separation with Ficoll-Paque PLUS. DNA was extracted from CD4-enriched, CD8-enriched or PBMC samples with Nucleospin Tissue or Tissue XS kits and quantified with a Qubit 2.0 fluorometer.

Sequencing was carried out using CD8+ T cells sorted from blood. This receptor was obtained from a woman aged 45-60 years in good health. The rearrangement joined TRBV4-1 to TRBJ1-5, with the D gene not confidently named. This receptor has the CDR3 CASSQDRGQPQHF. The DNA is as follows: TGCGCCAGCAGCCAAGATCGGGGTCAGCCCCAGCATTTT.